These 20 T cell receptor beta chains came from one sample sequenced in a study of blood T cell repertoires in COVID-19 (dated by TCRdb to the early 2020s). The method behind the library was the immunoSEQ multiplex PCR assay. The source is immuneACCESS, and TCRdb retained only in-frame sequences with V and J called. Part of the clones is not carried over; for the studies checked, unresolved V genes explain less than half of this, and the remainder is unexplained. Recorded for this sample are 120,000 or so clones; 80% to 90% of them occurred a single time. The ten largest make up around 5.6% of the sample. The source material was peripheral blood. These receptors were collected from a man older than 75 with active or convalescent COVID-19.

This chain uses TRBV12-3 or TRBV12-4 with TRBJ2-7; TRBD2 aligns across 10 bases. Trimming took 7 bases from V and 1 from J; bases not matched to a gene: 1. CDR3 length equals 13 residues. CDR3 sequence: CASMTSGSYEQYF. CDR3 sequence (DNA): TGTGCCAGCATGACTAGCGGGTCCTACGAGCAGTACTTC.

V gene TRBV6-2 or TRBV6-3 combines with J gene TRBJ2-7, with D perhaps TRBD1 (5 bases). Germline CDR1 MNHEY, CDR2 SVGEGT. V was trimmed by 5 bases and J by 4 bases, leaving 18 bases between them. CDR3 length: 15 residues. The CDR3 loop is CASSRTTRTFYEQYF. CDR3 sequence (DNA): TGTGCCAGCAGTCGAACCACCAGGACATTTTACGAGCAGTACTTC.

The gene calls are TRBV7-6 and TRBJ2-1, with 9 nucleotides matching TRBD1. Germline CDR1 is SGHVS and CDR2 is FNYEAQ. V dropped 4 bases and J dropped 7; count of bases not matched to a gene: 14. The CDR3 contains 17 residues. CDR3 sequence reads: CASSSLGETGGLNEQFF. CDR3 nucleotides: TGTGCCAGCAGCTCCTTAGGGGAAACAGGGGGCTTGAATGAGCAGTTCTTC.

This chain links TRBV24-1 with TRBJ2-1, with D hard to call. Trimming took 3 bases from V and 3 from J, leaving 2 bases between them. The germline CDR1 and CDR2 sequences are KGHDR and SFDVKD. This CDR3 is 12 amino acids long. The CDR3: CATSDLYNEQFF. The CDR3 DNA follows: TGTGCCACCAGTGATCTCTACAATGAGCAGTTCTTC.

The CDR3: CAWSHSYGYTF. The CDR3 DNA sequence: TGTGCCTGGAGCCATTCCTATGGCTACACCTTC. The chain has TRBV30 and TRBJ1-2; D call uncertain. Trimming took 3 bases from V and 4 from J, leaving 6 bases between them. The CDR3 length is 11 residues. Germline assignment: CDR1 GTSNPN and CDR2 SVGIG (reference sequence).

V usage is TRBV20-1 and J usage is TRBJ1-2; D is uncertain. CDR3 length equals 12 residues. The germline V gene has CDR1 DFQATT and CDR2 SNEGSKA (reference sequence). Trimming took off 3 bases at V and 6 bases at J, with 11 bases between the two ends. CDR3 sequence: CSASGLGDGYTF. The CDR3 DNA reads as TGCAGTGCTAGTGGGCTCGGAGATGGCTACACCTTC.

The genes are TRBV4-2 and TRBJ2-7; perhaps TRBD2 as D (5 bases). In germline, CDR1 is LGHNA, CDR2 YNFKEQ. This CDR3 region has 15 residues. V shed 0 bases and J shed 2 bases, with 11 bases lying between them. In DNA form, the CDR3 reads TGTGCCAGCAGCCAAGATACGGCAGCGGCCTACGAGCAGTACTTC. Encoded protein: CASSQDTAAAYEQYF.

The chain is built from TRBV24-1 and TRBJ2-7, with 8 bases aligning to TRBD2. The ends lost 4 bases at V and 5 bases at J; junction bases unmatched: 21. Germline V gene sequence: CDR1 KGHDR, CDR2 SFDVKD. CDR3 length equals 19 residues. The CDR3 bases are TGTGCCACCAGTGAGCTGGGGCAGTTGCGGGGGGACGGGTTCGACGAGCAGTACTTC. Protein product: CATSELGQLRGDGFDEQYF.

In nucleotides, the CDR3 is TGTGCCAGCAGCTTAGTACAGGAGGGGCAGTACTTC. It encodes CASSLVQEGQYF. The rearrangement uses TRBV11-2 and TRBJ2-7; possibly TRBD2 for D (6 bases). V lost 1 base and J 9 bases, leaving 10 bases between the germline ends. The CDR3 sequence is 12 residues long. CDR1 and CDR2 from the germline V gene are SGHAT and FQNNGV.

The chain's CDR3 is CASSQQMGQGSYEQYF. The CDR3 DNA follows: TGCGCCAGCAGCCAACAAATGGGACAGGGGTCCTACGAGCAGTACTTC. The gene calls are TRBV4-3 and TRBJ2-7; 10 bases line up with TRBD1. The length of the CDR3 is 16 residues. J gave up 1 base and V 2 bases, and 5 bases lay outside the gene matches. Germline CDR1 is LGHNA and CDR2 is YSLEER.

The chain uses TRBV18 and TRBJ2-7; tentatively, D is TRBD2 (6 bases). Trimming took off 0 bases at V and 4 bases at J, with 13 bases between the two ends. This CDR3 comprises 15 residues. Germline V gene sequence: CDR1 KGHSH, CDR2 LQKENI. CDR3 sequence (DNA): TGTGCCAGCTCACCACCGTCCGGGGCGGGGTACGAGCAGTACTTC. Its protein product is CASSPPSGAGYEQYF.

V usage is TRBV7-2 and J usage is TRBJ1-3; D gene uncertain. Trimming shortened V by 1 base and J by 3 bases, and 13 bases separated the two germline ends. This CDR3 has 16 residues. Per the germline V gene, CDR1 is SGHTA and CDR2 is FQGNSA. CDR3 sequence reads: CASSLEPRRLGNTIYF. CDR3 nucleotide sequence: TGTGCCAGCAGCTTAGAGCCGCGCAGACTTGGAAACACCATATATTTT.

The chain is built from TRBV4-1 and TRBJ2-7; D is perhaps TRBD1 (5 bases). The CDR3 extends over 16 amino acids. V was trimmed by 0 bases and J by 2 bases, leaving 14 bases between them. Germline CDR1 reads MGHRA; CDR2 reads YSYEKL. The CDR3 DNA sequence: TGCGCCAGCAGCCAAGATATGGCAGGGTGGACCTACGAGCAGTACTTC. This codes for CASSQDMAGWTYEQYF.

The chain recombines TRBV7-9 with TRBJ1-5; TRBD1 matches 8 bases. The V segment lost 0 bases and the J segment 5 bases; nucleotides outside the gene matches: 6. CDR1 SEHNR and CDR2 FQNEAQ come from the germline V gene (reference sequence). This CDR3 has 16 residues. The CDR3 bases are TGTGCCAGCAGCTTAGCGGGACAGGCTCCCGATCAGCCCCAGCATTTT. Translating gives CASSLAGQAPDQPQHF.

V usage is TRBV11-2 and J usage is TRBJ1-4; 11 positions match TRBD1. With V trimmed by 4 bases and J by 7 bases, 11 bases remained unmatched. The CDR3 spans 17 residues. CDR1 and CDR2 from the germline V gene are SGHAT and FQNNGV. The CDR3 region has the DNA TGTGCCAGCAGCTCCAGGACAGGGGGCAAAAAAGGTGAAAAACTGTTTTTT. Translated: CASSSRTGGKKGEKLFF.

This chain joins TRBV6-5 and TRBJ2-7, with D perhaps matching TRBD1 (6 bases). Germline-derived CDR1 and CDR2 are MNHEY and SVGAGI. With 5 bases removed from V and 2 bases from J, the gap between germline ends came to 16 bases. The CDR3 sequence is 15 residues long. CDR3 coding DNA: TGTGCCAGCAGTCCTGAGGACAGTCTGCCCTACGAGCAGTACTTC. Translating gives CASSPEDSLPYEQYF.

The J gene is TRBJ1-3, the V gene TRBV6-6; D gene uncertain. Germline assignment: CDR1 MNHNY and CDR2 SVGAGI (reference sequence). V gave up 0 bases and J gave up 8 bases, with 8 bases separating them. The CDR3 totals 13 residues. In DNA form, the CDR3 reads TGTGCCAGCAGTTACTCCCCCGGAGACACCATATATTTT. The encoded protein is CASSYSPGDTIYF.

The chain combines TRBV3-1 (or the pseudogene TRBV3-2) with TRBJ2-1, with D tentatively TRBD2 (6 bases). The CDR3 extends over 17 amino acids. Trimming removed 3 bases at V and 0 bases at J, with 15 bases between. Germline assignment: CDR1 LGHDT and CDR2 YNNKEL (reference sequence). As DNA, the CDR3 is TGTGCCAGCAGCCACCGGGCTAGCGCCTTCTCCTACAATGAGCAGTTCTTC. It specifies CASSHRASAFSYNEQFF.

This CDR3 is CASSQAPLGLGHEQYF. CDR3 nucleotides: TGCGCCAGCAGCCAAGCCCCGCTGGGCCTCGGCCACGAGCAGTACTTC. The chain employs TRBV4-3 and TRBJ2-7; D not resolved. CDR3 length: 16 amino acids. CDR1 is LGHNA, CDR2 YSLEER, per germline. Trimming stripped 1 base from V and 5 bases from J, with 18 bases between.

The V call is TRBV7-9, the J call TRBJ2-7; 9 positions agree with TRBD1. V was pared by 4 bases and J by 3 bases, with 10 bases of the junction left unmatched. The CDR3 is made up of 16 amino acids. CDR1 and CDR2 from the germline V gene are SEHNR and FQNEAQ (reference sequence). In DNA form, the CDR3 reads TGTGCCAGCAGCTCTGAATTCGGACAGGGGAGCTACGAGCAGTACTTC. Its translation is CASSSEFGQGSYEQYF. The full variable domain, in which reference TRBV7-9 and TRBJ2-7 provide the parts outside the CDR3, is DTGVSQNPRHKITKRGQNVTFRCDPISEHNRLYWYRQTLGQGPEFLTYFQNEAQLEKSRLLSDRFSAERPKGSFSTLEIQRTEQGDSAMYLCASSSEFGQGSYEQYFGPGTRLTVT.